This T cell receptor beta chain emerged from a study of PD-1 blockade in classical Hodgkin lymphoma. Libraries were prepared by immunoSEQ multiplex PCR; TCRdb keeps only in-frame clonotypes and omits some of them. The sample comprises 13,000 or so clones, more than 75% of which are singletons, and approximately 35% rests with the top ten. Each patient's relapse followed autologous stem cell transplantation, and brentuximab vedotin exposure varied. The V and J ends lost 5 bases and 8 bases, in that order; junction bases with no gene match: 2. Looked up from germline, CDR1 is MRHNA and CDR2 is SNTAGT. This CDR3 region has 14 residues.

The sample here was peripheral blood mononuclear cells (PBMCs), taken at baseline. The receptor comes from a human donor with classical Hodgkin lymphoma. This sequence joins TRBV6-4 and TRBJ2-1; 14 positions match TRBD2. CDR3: CASSKGLAGDEQFF. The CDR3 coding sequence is TGTGCCAGCAGTAAGGGACTAGCGGGAGATGAGCAGTTCTTC.